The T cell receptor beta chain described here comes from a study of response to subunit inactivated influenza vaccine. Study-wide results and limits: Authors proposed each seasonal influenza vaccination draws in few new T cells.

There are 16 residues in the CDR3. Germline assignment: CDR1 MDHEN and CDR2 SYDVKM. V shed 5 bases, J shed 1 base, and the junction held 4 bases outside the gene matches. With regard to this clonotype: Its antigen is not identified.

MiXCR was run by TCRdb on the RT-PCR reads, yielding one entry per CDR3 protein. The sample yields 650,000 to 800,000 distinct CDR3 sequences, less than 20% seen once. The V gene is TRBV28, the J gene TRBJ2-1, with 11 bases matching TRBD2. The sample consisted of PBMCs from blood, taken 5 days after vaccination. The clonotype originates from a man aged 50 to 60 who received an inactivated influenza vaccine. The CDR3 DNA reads TGTGCCAGCAGTCGACTAGCGGGAAATTCCTACAATGAGCAGTTCTTC. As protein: CASSRLAGNSYNEQFF.